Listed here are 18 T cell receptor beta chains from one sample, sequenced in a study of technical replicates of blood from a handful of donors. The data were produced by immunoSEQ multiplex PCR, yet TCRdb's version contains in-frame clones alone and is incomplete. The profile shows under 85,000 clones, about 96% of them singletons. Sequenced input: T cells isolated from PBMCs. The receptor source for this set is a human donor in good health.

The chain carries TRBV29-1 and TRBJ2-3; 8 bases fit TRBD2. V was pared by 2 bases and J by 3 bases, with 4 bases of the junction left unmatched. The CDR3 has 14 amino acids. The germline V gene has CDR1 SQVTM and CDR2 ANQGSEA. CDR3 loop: CSVEKGGRTDTQYF. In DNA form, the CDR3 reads TGCAGCGTTGAAAAGGGCGGGAGGACAGATACGCAGTATTTT.

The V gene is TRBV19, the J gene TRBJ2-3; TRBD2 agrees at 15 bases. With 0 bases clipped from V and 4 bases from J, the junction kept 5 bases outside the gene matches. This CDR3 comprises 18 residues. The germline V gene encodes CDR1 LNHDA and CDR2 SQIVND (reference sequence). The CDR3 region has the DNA TGTGCCAGTAGTATAGAAGGACTAGCGGGAGGGCTCCCAGATACGCAGTATTTT. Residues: CASSIEGLAGGLPDTQYF.

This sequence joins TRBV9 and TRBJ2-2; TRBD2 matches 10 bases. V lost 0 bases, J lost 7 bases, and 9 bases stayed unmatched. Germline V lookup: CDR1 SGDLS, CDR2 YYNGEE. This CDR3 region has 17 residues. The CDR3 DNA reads TGTGCCAGCAGCGTAGGTCTGGTTAGCGGGAGGTTCGGGGAGCTGTTTTTT. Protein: CASSVGLVSGRFGELFF.

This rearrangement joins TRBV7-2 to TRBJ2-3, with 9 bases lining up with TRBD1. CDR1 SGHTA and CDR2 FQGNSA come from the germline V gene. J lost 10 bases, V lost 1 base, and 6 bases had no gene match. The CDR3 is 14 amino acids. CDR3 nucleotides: TGTGCCAGCAGCTTAGTTGGGGACAGGGAGCCGCAGTATTTT. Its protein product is CASSLVGDREPQYF.

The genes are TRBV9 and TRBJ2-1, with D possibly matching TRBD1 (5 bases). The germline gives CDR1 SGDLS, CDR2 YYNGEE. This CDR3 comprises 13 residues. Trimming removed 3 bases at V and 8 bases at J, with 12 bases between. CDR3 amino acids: CASSGLGQHEQFF. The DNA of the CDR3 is TGTGCCAGCAGCGGCCTTGGACAACATGAGCAGTTCTTC.

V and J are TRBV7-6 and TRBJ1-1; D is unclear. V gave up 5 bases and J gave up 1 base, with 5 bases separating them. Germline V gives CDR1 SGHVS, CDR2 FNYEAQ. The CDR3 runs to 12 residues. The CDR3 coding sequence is TGTGCCAGCAGCCCCAGGAACACTGAAGCTTTCTTT. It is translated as CASSPRNTEAFF.

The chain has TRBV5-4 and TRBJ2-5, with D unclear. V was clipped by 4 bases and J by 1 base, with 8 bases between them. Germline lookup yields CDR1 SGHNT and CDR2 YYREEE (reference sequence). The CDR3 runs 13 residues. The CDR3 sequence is CASSLVAQETQYF. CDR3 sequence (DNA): TGTGCCAGCAGCCTTGTAGCCCAAGAGACCCAGTACTTC.

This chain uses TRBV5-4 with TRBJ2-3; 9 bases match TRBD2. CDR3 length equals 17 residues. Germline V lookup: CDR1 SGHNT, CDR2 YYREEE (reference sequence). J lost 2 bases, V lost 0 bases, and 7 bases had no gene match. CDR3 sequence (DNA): TGTGCCAGCAGCTTGGAGGCGGGAGGGCTTTACACAGATACGCAGTATTTT. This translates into CASSLEAGGLYTDTQYF.

This CDR3 reads CASSGGSRETQYF. The CDR3 DNA reads TGTGCCAGCAGCGGAGGGAGTAGAGAGACCCAGTACTTC. The rearrangement links TRBV9 to TRBJ2-5, with D maybe TRBD2 (5 bases). The CDR3 contains 13 residues. Germline CDR1 SGDLS, CDR2 YYNGEE. V lost 3 bases, J lost 4 bases, and 10 bases lay in between.

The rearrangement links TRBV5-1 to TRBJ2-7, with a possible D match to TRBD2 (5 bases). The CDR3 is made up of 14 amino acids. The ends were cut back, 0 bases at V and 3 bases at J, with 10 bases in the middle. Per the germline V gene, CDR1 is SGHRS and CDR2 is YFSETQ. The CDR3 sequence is CASSLGGLDYEQYF. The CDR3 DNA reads TGCGCCAGCAGCTTGGGAGGGTTGGACTACGAGCAGTACTTC.

The DNA for the CDR3 is TGTGCCAGCAGTTTCCCGGGACAGGGCAATGAGCAGTTCTTC. Encoded protein: CASSFPGQGNEQFF. The rearrangement uses TRBV28 and TRBJ2-1; 9 nucleotides line up with TRBD1. The germline gives CDR1 MDHEN, CDR2 SYDVKM. The CDR3 extends over 14 amino acids. The J segment lost 6 bases and the V segment lost 3 bases, leaving 3 bases of the junction unmatched.

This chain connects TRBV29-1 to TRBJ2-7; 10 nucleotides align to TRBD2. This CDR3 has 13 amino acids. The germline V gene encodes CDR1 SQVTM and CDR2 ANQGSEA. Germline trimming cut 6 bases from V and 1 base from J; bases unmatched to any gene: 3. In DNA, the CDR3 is TGCAGCGTGGGACTAGCGCTTTCCTACGAGCAGTACTTC. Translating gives CSVGLALSYEQYF.

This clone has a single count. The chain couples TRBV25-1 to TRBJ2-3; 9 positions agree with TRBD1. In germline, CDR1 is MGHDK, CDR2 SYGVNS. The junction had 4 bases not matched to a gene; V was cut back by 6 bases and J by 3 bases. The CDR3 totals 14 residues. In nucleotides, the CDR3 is TGTGCCAGCAGGGGACAGGGAAGGACAGATACGCAGTATTTT. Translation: CASRGQGRTDTQYF.

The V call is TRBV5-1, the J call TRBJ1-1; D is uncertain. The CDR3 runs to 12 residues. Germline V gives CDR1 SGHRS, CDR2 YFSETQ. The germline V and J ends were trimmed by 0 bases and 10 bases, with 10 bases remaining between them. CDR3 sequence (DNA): TGCGCCAGCAGCTTGGAAAACTCGCGAGCTTTCTTT. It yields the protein CASSLENSRAFF.

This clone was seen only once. The CDR3 sequence is CASRQGWETQYF. The CDR3, as DNA: TGTGCCAGCAGACAGGGATGGGAGACCCAGTACTTC. The chain has TRBV5-6 and TRBJ2-5; a possible D gene is TRBD1 (6 bases). From germline, CDR1 is SGHDT and CDR2 YYEEEE. V was shortened by 5 bases and J by 5 bases, with 10 bases between the two germline ends. The CDR3 has 12 residues.

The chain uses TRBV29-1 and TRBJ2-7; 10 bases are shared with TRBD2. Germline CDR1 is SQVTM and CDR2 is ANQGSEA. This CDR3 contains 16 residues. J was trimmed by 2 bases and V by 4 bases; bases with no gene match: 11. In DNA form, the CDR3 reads TGCAGCGTTGTGAAAGTCACTAGCGGGGAAACCTACGAGCAGTACTTC. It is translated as CSVVKVTSGETYEQYF.

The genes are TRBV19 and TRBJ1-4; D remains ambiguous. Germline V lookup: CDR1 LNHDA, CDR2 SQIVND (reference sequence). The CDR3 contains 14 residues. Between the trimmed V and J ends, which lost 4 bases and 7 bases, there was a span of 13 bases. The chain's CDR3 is CASSNRGEIEKLFF. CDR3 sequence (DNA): TGTGCCAGTAGTAATCGGGGAGAGATTGAAAAACTGTTTTTT.

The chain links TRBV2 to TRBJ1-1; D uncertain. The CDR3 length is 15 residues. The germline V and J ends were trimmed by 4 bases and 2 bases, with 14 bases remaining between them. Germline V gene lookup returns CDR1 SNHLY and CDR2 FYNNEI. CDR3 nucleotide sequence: TGTGCCAGCAGTGTTCCCGGTTCGAGAAACACTGAAGCTTTCTTT. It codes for CASSVPGSRNTEAFF.